This T cell receptor beta chain was sequenced for a study of blood T cell repertoires in COVID-19. On the study more broadly: Specimens from acute and convalescent COVID-19 originated in the United States, Italy and Spain. PBMCs, B-cell-depleted T cells, or T cells provided the cDNA or gDNA that made up the material.

As originally analysed: How many nucleated cells were present was estimated from reference gene primer amplification. Sequenced by immunoSEQ multiplex PCR; TCRdb stores in-frame clones only, minus some. The D gene and trimming were derived from the DNA, and the V and J assignments and clone size from that table. The sample shows over 150,000 clones, around 82% of them seen only once. CDR1 is SEHNR, CDR2 FQNEAQ, per germline (reference sequence). Between the trimmed V and J ends, which lost 6 bases and 0 bases, there was a span of 9 bases. This CDR3 comprises 13 residues. V is TRBV7-9 and J is TRBJ2-7; perhaps TRBD2 as D (7 bases). This receptor was taken from a man aged 70 or older with active or convalescent COVID-19. Input material: peripheral blood. The CDR3 reads CASRAGASYEQYF. CDR3 in DNA: TGTGCCAGCAGGGCGGGGGCCTCCTACGAGCAGTACTTC.